The clone carrying this TCR beta chain is medium-sized within its sample. MiXCR, run by TCRdb on the PCR reads, gives a single entry per CDR3 protein. The table records around 100,000 distinct CDR3 sequences, 51% of them present only once. This specimen comes from a study of CDR3 diversity in severe acne. This sequence originates from a male donor with acne. The source material was blood.

CDR3 amino acids: CASSYSAGGQYF. The CDR3 DNA reads TGTGCCAGCAGTTACTCGGCAGGAGGGCAGTACTTC. The chain employs TRBV6-2 or TRBV6-3 and TRBJ2-7, with TRBD2 as a possible D gene (5 bases). The V gene lost 0 bases and the J gene lost 9 bases, with 9 bases spanning the gap. CDR3 length: 12 residues. Germline V gene lookup returns CDR1 MNHEY and CDR2 SVGEGT.